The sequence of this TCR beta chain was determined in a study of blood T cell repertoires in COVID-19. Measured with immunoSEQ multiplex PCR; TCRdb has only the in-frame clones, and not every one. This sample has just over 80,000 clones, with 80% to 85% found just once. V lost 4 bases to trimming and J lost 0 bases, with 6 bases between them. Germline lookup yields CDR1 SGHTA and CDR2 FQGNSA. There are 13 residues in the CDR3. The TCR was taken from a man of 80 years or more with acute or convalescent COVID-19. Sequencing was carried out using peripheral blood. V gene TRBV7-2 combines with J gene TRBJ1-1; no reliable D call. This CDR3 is CASSSSLNTEAFF. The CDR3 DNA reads TGTGCCAGCAGCTCCTCTTTGAACACTGAAGCTTTCTTT.